This T cell receptor beta chain was observed in a study of T-cell reconstitution after alpha-beta-depleted transplantation in children. Notes on this clonotype: No antigen is known for it.

Unique molecular identifiers were incorporated when the TCRbeta library was constructed. Each CDR3 protein gets one entry after TCRdb re-called the PCR reads with MiXCR. The sample records about 440,000 distinct CDR3 sequences, about 40% being singletons. Study conclusions and caveats: Expanded graft clones, several hundred of them, were reportedly the source of alpha-beta T cells about two months after transplant. TCRbeta diversity was high at day 60 in some patients (a result of surviving recipient T cells and thymic progenitors).

The CDR3 loop spans 15 amino acids. The rearrangement uses TRBV1 and TRBJ2-4; the DNA was not compared with TRBD2, the D call given in the table. TRBV1 is a pseudogene locus. The sequencing used PBMCs, collected before TCRalphabeta/CD19-depleted stem cell transplant. The sequence was obtained from a girl aged 2-10 years with aplastic anemia, due to receive a stem cell transplant. The CDR3, as DNA: TGCACCAGCGGTCTAGCCCAGCTAGCCAAAAACATTCAGTACTTC. Protein product: CTSGLAQLAKNIQYF.